This T cell receptor beta chain was captured in a study of T cells in Graves' hyperthyroidism and ophthalmopathy (dated by TCRdb to between 2018 and 2020). Study-level background: Peripheral blood samples were taken at initial diagnosis, before any treatment was given. TCR V-J signatures able to tell the groups apart were searched for in a discovery cohort of 90 to 100 patients, of whom approximately 40 had Graves' ophthalmopathy and roughly 59 had stable Graves' hyperthyroidism. Prospective prediction of ophthalmopathy was tested in an independent validation cohort of under 20 hyperthyroidism patients and around 16 patients who later progressed to ophthalmopathy. For training and testing, the 100 or so patients in the discovery cohort were randomly divided in a 7:3 ratio. In more than 5 Graves' hyperthyroidism patients, the study also compared T-cell repertoires from thyroid tissue with T-cell repertoires from blood. Following sampling, methimazole starting at 30 mg daily was given to hyperthyroidism patients, and high-dose intravenous methylprednisolone was given to ophthalmopathy patients. The paper describes TCR Vbeta CDR3 sequencing of 120 to 150 peripheral blood samples, made up of about 41 ophthalmopathy patients, approximately 76 hyperthyroidism patients and about 17 progressor patients.

On this clonotype: Its recognized antigen is unknown. No base quality information exists; no much larger clone differs at one position.

V is clipped by 10 bases and J by 2 bases, and the sequence between their germline boundaries is 11 bases long. The CDR3 spans 12 residues, from the cysteine through the phenylalanine. Only the CDR3 DNA stays, 36 bases, in frame from base 1. Via the germline V gene, CDR1 is MNHEY and CDR2 SVGAGI. Amplification of TCR beta CDR3 regions was carried out from RNA transcripts. The first round of RT-PCR for the TCR CDR3 was performed with the HTBI primer set and the Qiagen OneStep RT-PCR kit. Libraries were constructed in a second round of multiplex PCR, after which size selection and purification were performed. Paired-end sequencing of the libraries was performed with 100 bp reads on an Illumina HiSeq2000. In the authors' own workflow: SOAPnuke was used to process the raw data, removing reads that contained adapters or uncalled bases, had a mean Phred below 15, or lacked an exact match to the constant primer or identifier. COPE v1.2.5 was used to merge high-quality paired reads, and clonotypes were defined as unique nucleotide sequences. MiTCR v1.1 was used to align clonotypes to the IMGT TRBV, TRBD and TRBJ reference segments. Only V-J combinations with frequency above 0.0001, covering approximately 99% of repertoires, were analysed. A TCS score was defined as the ratio between F50 (clonal expansion) and ExV (chaos), using BLOSUM62-based TCRdist between CDR3 peptides within each V-J. Welch's t-statistics and random forest reduced around 550 V-J features to 13, which were used in a naive Bayes classifier (R e1071). The Morisita-Horn index was used to measure how similar the thyroid and blood repertoires were. The public reads were reanalyzed by TCRdb: fastp trimming at Q25, MiXCR alignment, in-frame beta chains only. For every CDR3 protein sequence, its rows merge into one entry that carries the most common genes and DNA. The authors' filters were not applied to this entry. The table for this sample lists about 840,000 distinct CDR3 sequences; 35% to 45% of them were counted only once. About 8.9% of the sample rests with the top ten.

Paper-wide results and their limitations: A 13 V-J signature model separated ophthalmopathy from stable hyperthyroidism, with 87.88% sensitivity and roughly 82% specificity in cross-validation and 80%/75% in testing. No statistical method was used to fix the sample size in advance, and group allocation was not hidden from the investigators. In validation, the model predicted progression to ophthalmopathy with around 71% sensitivity and over 72% specificity, a median of about six months before onset. Blood samples also contained most of the expanded thyroid clonotypes (frequency above 0.001), which suggests that blood repertoires may reflect thyroid immune responses.

Graves' hyperthyroidism was defined as stable when no progression to ophthalmopathy occurred over 18 months of follow-up. The hyperthyroidism patients were between 18 and 65 years old and newly diagnosed, with a disease duration of less than 2 months. The study excluded patients with uncontrolled infections, other autoimmune diseases, pregnancy or lactation. Clinical symptoms, serum thyroxine and TRAb, thyroid ultrasound, and orbital computed tomography formed the basis for the diagnoses. PBMCs were separated from approximately 10 ml of fresh peripheral blood using Ficoll-Paque density gradient centrifugation. Total RNA was extracted using Trizol reagent, and RNA quality was assessed on an Agilent 2100 Bioanalyzer.

The V gene is TRBV6-5 and the J gene is TRBJ2-5; the D gene cannot be named for sure. This TCR derives from a man aged 18 to 29 with Graves' hyperthyroidism. The sequenced sample was blood. The CDR3 here reads CAISALQETQYF. The DNA reads as follows: TGTGCCATCAGCGCCCTGCAAGAGACCCAGTACTTC.